The 8 T cell receptor beta chains listed next were all sequenced from one sample in a study of graft-versus-host responses after intestinal transplantation. Lymphocytes from graft epithelium and lamina propria were isolated. Profiling relied on immunoSEQ multiplex PCR, and the TCRdb table lists in-frame clones only, not all of them. The data show approximately 4,000 clones, with under 75% seen just once and about 8% held by the top ten. Specimen: ileum tissue, collected 17 days after transplant. The receptors stem from a human patient who received an intestinal transplant, so some T cells may come from the graft donor.

The genes are TRBV5-4 and TRBJ1-1; a possible D gene is TRBD1 (5 bases). Trimming took 4 bases from V and 7 from J, leaving 17 bases between them. The germline V gene has CDR1 SGHNT and CDR2 YYREEE (reference sequence). The CDR3 covers 14 residues. DNA for the CDR3: TGTGCCAGCAGCCAGACAGAAGGAACAAGTGAAGCTTTCTTT. It specifies CASSQTEGTSEAFF.

This clone was recorded once. The rearrangement joins TRBV9 to TRBJ2-3; the D gene is possibly TRBD2 (6 bases). From germline, CDR1 is SGDLS and CDR2 YYNGEE. Between the trimmed V and J ends, which lost 0 bases and 6 bases, there was a span of 11 bases. The CDR3 has 14 residues. CDR3 sequence reads: CASSVDGGGDTQYF. The CDR3 DNA follows: TGTGCCAGCAGCGTAGACGGGGGTGGGGATACGCAGTATTTT.

The chain joins TRBV28 to TRBJ2-7; 12 bases align to TRBD2. V shed 5 bases, J shed 0 bases, and the junction held 17 bases outside the gene matches. The CDR3 spans 20 residues. Germline V gene sequence: CDR1 MDHEN, CDR2 SYDVKM. CDR3 nucleotide sequence: TGTGCCAGCAGTGCCCCCGGGACTAGCGGGCCCTACGACAACTCCTACGAGCAGTACGTC. Its protein product is CASSAPGTSGPYDNSYEQYV.

This rearrangement joins TRBV19 to TRBJ2-3; 13 nucleotides line up with TRBD2. The germline CDR1 and CDR2 sequences are LNHDA and SQIVND (reference sequence). CDR3 length equals 18 residues. Losses at the gene ends were 7 bases for V and 3 bases for J; bases not matched to a gene: 13. The CDR3 DNA reads as TGTGCCAGTATTGGTACTAGCGGGGGGGACACGGGGACAGATACGCAGTATTTT. The encoded protein is CASIGTSGGDTGTDTQYF.

The chain combines TRBV10-3 with TRBJ1-5, with a possible D match to TRBD1 (5 bases). The germline V gene has CDR1 ENHRY and CDR2 SYGVKD. Trimming removed 11 bases from V and 7 bases from J, with 18 bases in between. The CDR3 has 13 amino acids. DNA for the CDR3: TGTGCCTCCCGGGGGGAGGGAGACCAGCCCCAGCATTTT. Amino acid sequence: CASRGEGDQPQHF.

CDR3 nucleotide sequence: TGTGCCAGCAGCTTAGTCAACAAGAACACTGAAGCTTTCTTT. This translates into CASSLVNKNTEAFF. The chain is built from TRBV7-9 and TRBJ1-1; D not certain. V dropped 1 base and J dropped 1 base, with 7 bases sitting between them. The CDR3 is 14 amino acids. CDR1 SEHNR and CDR2 FQNEAQ come from the germline V gene (reference sequence).

This clone came up once. This chain links TRBV5-4 with TRBJ2-7; 9 positions match TRBD2. CDR3 length equals 14 residues. V gave up 0 bases and J gave up 4 bases; unmatched junction bases: 2. Germline CDR1 is SGHNT and CDR2 is YYREEE (reference sequence). CDR3 DNA: TGTGCCAGCAGCTTGGGAGCGGGGGGTTACGAGCAGTACGTC. It specifies CASSLGAGGYEQYV.

By sample fraction, this clone is large. The chain combines TRBV27 with TRBJ2-1, with D maybe TRBD2 (5 bases). This CDR3 is built from 12 residues. Germline loops: CDR1 MNHEY, CDR2 SMNVEV (reference sequence). The ends were cut back, 3 bases at V and 7 bases at J, with 7 bases in the middle. DNA for the CDR3: TGTGCCAGCAGTTTGGGAGAAAATGAGCAGTTCTTC. This sequence encodes CASSLGENEQFF.